A single sample gave rise to the 3 T cell receptor beta chains below, sequenced in a study of blood T cell repertoires in COVID-19. This table comes from immunoSEQ multiplex PCR, and its TCRdb copy is limited to in-frame clones, with some not included. The repertoire holds 84,000 or so clones, around 74% seen once, with 9.9% in the top ten. Sequencing input: peripheral blood. All receptors come from a human donor in a cohort sampled during active COVID-19.

This clone was recorded once. The chain links TRBV9 to TRBJ1-2; 9 positions match TRBD1. CDR1 and CDR2 from the germline V gene are SGDLS and YYNGEE. The CDR3 consists of 15 residues. After removal of 2 bases from V and 4 bases from J, the junction contained 6 bases not matched to a gene. The CDR3 coding sequence is TGTGCCAGCAGCGTCGGACAGGGGAGCCTCTATGGCTACACCTTC. Its protein is CASSVGQGSLYGYTF.

The chain is built from TRBV19 and TRBJ2-1, with D possibly TRBD1 on 6 matching bases. Germline loops: CDR1 LNHDA, CDR2 SQIVND (reference sequence). The CDR3 extends over 12 amino acids. V was pared by 3 bases and J by 7 bases, with 7 bases between. Here the CDR3 DNA reads TGTGCCAGTAGTATCACAGGGAATGAGCAGTTCTTC. Its translation is CASSITGNEQFF.

J is TRBJ2-5 and V is TRBV4-1; 13 bases map to TRBD2. This CDR3 comprises 17 residues. From germline, CDR1 is MGHRA and CDR2 YSYEKL. Trimming cost V 0 bases and J 5 bases; bases outside gene matches: 6. This chain's CDR3 is CASSQELAGGPYETQYF. The CDR3, as DNA: TGCGCCAGCAGCCAAGAACTAGCGGGGGGGCCCTACGAGACCCAGTACTTC.